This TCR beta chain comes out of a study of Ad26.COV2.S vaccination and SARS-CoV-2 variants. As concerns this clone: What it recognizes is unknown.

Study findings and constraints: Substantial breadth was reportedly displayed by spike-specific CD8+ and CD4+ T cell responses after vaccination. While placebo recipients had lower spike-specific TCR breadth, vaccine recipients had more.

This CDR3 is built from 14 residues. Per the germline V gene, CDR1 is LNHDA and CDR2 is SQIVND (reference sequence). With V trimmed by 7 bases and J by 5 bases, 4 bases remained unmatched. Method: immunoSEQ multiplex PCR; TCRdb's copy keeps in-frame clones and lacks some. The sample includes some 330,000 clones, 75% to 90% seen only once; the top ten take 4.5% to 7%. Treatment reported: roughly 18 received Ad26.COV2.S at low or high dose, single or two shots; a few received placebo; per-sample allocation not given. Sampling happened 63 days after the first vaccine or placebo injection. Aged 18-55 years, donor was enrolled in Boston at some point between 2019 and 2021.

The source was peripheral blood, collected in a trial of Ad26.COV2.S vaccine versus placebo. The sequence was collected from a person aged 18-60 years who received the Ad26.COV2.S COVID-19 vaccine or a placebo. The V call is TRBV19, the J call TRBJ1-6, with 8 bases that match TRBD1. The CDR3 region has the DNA TGTGCCAGTAATAGGGGACAGGATAATTCACCCCTCCACTTT. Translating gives CASNRGQDNSPLHF.